Shown below are 11 T cell receptor beta chains from a single sample sequenced in a study of blood T cell repertoires in COVID-19. Data came from immunoSEQ multiplex PCR; TCRdb stores just in-frame clones and leaves some out. The top ten clones hold 7.8% of a sample with 200,000 to 250,000 clones, more than 80% of them seen once. Material for sequencing was peripheral blood. The receptors originated from a woman older than 75 with COVID-19, enrolled during active disease.

This sequence joins TRBV5-1 and TRBJ1-3; no definite D call. This CDR3 is built from 14 residues. Germline assignment: CDR1 SGHRS and CDR2 YFSETQ. Trimming removed 3 bases at V and 1 base at J, with 8 bases between. CDR3 in DNA: TGCGCCAGCAGCTCCGGGGAATCTGGAAACACCATATATTTT. This codes for CASSSGESGNTIYF.

This chain connects TRBV19 to TRBJ2-4; perhaps TRBD1 as D (6 bases). The CDR3 consists of 17 residues. Germline values: CDR1 LNHDA, CDR2 SQIVND (reference sequence). V was pared by 4 bases and J by 0 bases, with 16 bases between. This CDR3 reads CASSTPRGSKAKNIQYF. As DNA, the CDR3 is TGTGCCAGTAGTACCCCCAGGGGCTCCAAAGCCAAAAACATTCAGTACTTC.

V usage is TRBV5-1 and J usage is TRBJ2-5, with 11 positions matching TRBD2. Germline-derived CDR1 and CDR2 are SGHRS and YFSETQ. The trim removed 1 base at V and 5 bases at J, leaving 1 base unmatched. The CDR3 runs to 14 residues. The CDR3 region is CASSLPSGGETQYF. Written as DNA, the CDR3 is TGCGCCAGCAGCTTGCCTAGCGGGGGGGAGACCCAGTACTTC.

The chain combines TRBV21-1 with TRBJ1-5; TRBD1 is the table's D call, not checked against the DNA. TRBV21-1 is reported as a pseudogene. There are 12 residues in the CDR3. CDR3 loop: CASSKGADTQHF. The CDR3 nucleotides read TGTGCCAGCAGCAAAGGGGCGGACACCCAGCATTTT.

This clone was counted once. The J gene is TRBJ2-2, the V gene TRBV7-6; D possibly corresponds to TRBD2 (6 bases). The CDR3 runs to 16 residues. Germline V gene sequence: CDR1 SGHVS, CDR2 FNYEAQ. V lost 5 bases to trimming and J lost 3 bases, with 16 bases between them. For the CDR3, the DNA is TGTGCCAGCAGCACTAGCCCGAGGGTCGACACCGGGGAGCTGTTTTTT. Translation: CASSTSPRVDTGELFF.

The rearrangement links TRBV19 to TRBJ2-7; D remains ambiguous. V was pared by 3 bases and J by 6 bases, with 15 bases between. Germline loops: CDR1 LNHDA, CDR2 SQIVND (reference sequence). CDR3 length: 14 residues. CDR3 bases: TGTGCCAGTAGTATGCGTGAACTCTTACGCGAGCAGTACTTC. It codes for CASSMRELLREQYF.

This clone appeared a few times. V usage is TRBV4-1 and J usage is TRBJ1-3; D is possibly TRBD1 (5 bases). V lost 3 bases and J lost 0, with 15 bases in between. The CDR3 consists of 17 residues. Germline CDR1 MGHRA, CDR2 YSYEKL. CDR3 in amino acids: CASSQARVGGSGNTIYF. The CDR3 DNA reads TGCGCCAGCAGCCAGGCCCGGGTGGGGGGCTCTGGAAACACCATATATTTT.

The chain has TRBV19 and TRBJ2-3; D perhaps matches TRBD2 (6 bases). Germline CDR1 LNHDA, CDR2 SQIVND (reference sequence). Trimming removed 3 bases at V and 1 base at J, with 11 bases between. The CDR3 contains 15 residues. CDR3 region: CASSILRRGTDTQYF. The DNA of the CDR3 is TGTGCCAGTAGTATTCTCCGGAGGGGCACAGATACGCAGTATTTT.

The chain couples TRBV5-1 to TRBJ1-3; maybe TRBD1 (5 bases). The germline CDR1 and CDR2 sequences are SGHRS and YFSETQ. Trimming stripped 0 bases from V and 6 bases from J, with 16 bases between. CDR3 length: 16 residues. The CDR3 DNA sequence: TGCGCCAGCAGCTTGGGGAGGGGACCTCTGGAAAACACCATATATTTT. Amino acids: CASSLGRGPLENTIYF.

V gene TRBV18 combines with J gene TRBJ1-2, with TRBD1 matching 11 bases. Germline-derived CDR1 and CDR2 are KGHSH and LQKENI. V shed 6 bases, J shed 6 bases, and the junction held 6 bases outside the gene matches. This CDR3 contains 14 residues. The CDR3 DNA reads TGTGCCAGCTCTCAGGACAGGGGGCTTGATGGCTACACCTTC. Residues: CASSQDRGLDGYTF.

The rearrangement links TRBV2 to TRBJ1-3; the match to TRBD1 covers 7 bases. In germline, CDR1 is SNHLY, CDR2 FYNNEI. Trimming took 4 bases from V and 0 from J; bases not matched to a gene: 15. This CDR3 spans 19 amino acids. In DNA, the CDR3 is TGTGCCAGCAGTGCGTGGACAGGCCGACGCGCGAACTCTGGAAACACCATATATTTT. Translation gives CASSAWTGRRANSGNTIYF.